The clone carrying this TCR beta chain was seen at least ten times. The antigen remains unidentified. The sample originates from a study of T cells in Graves' hyperthyroidism and ophthalmopathy. RNA transcripts were the template for amplifying TCR beta CDR3 regions. The HTBI primer set drove a first-round RT-PCR of the TCR CDR3. TCRdb analysed the multiplex PCR reads with MiXCR anew, one entry per CDR3 protein. Among more than 500,000 distinct CDR3 sequences listed, 14% to 15% were seen once. Broader study findings: Peripheral blood also featured most of the thyroid clonotypes expanded above 0.001.

Sequenced sample: blood. The source of this sequence is a woman between 40 and 55 years old with Graves' ophthalmopathy.

For the CDR3, the DNA is TGCAGTGCCGAATTATATGGCGGCTCCTACAATGAGCAGTTCTTC. Its protein is CSAELYGGSYNEQFF. The rearrangement uses TRBV20-1 and TRBJ2-1; D gene uncertain. V gave up 6 bases and J gave up 0 bases, with 15 bases separating them. CDR3 length: 15 amino acids. Per germline, CDR1 DFQATT and CDR2 SNEGSKA (reference sequence).